Shown below are 31 T cell receptor beta chains from a single sample sequenced in a study of T cells in localized non-small cell lung cancer. The method was immunoSEQ multiplex PCR; TCRdb's version includes in-frame clones alone and lacks a portion of them. The data hold approximately 1,000 clones, with 15% to 25% observed a single time. The sample consisted of lung tumor tissue, taken before any cancer treatment. These receptor sequences come from a female donor over 55 with stage I squamous cell lung carcinoma.

The CDR3 spells CASSFRDGLNEKLFF. Written as DNA, the CDR3 is TGTGCCAGCAGCTTCAGGGACGGTCTTAATGAAAAACTGTTTTTT. This chain joins TRBV9 and TRBJ1-4, with a weak D call TRBD1 (5 bases). The CDR3 length is 15 residues. Germline V gene lookup returns CDR1 SGDLS and CDR2 YYNGEE. With 4 bases removed from V and 4 bases from J, the gap between germline ends came to 14 bases.

The chain links TRBV6-8 to TRBJ2-3, with 7 bases lining up with TRBD2. CDR3 length: 17 residues. J was trimmed by 3 bases and V by 2 bases; bases with no gene match: 11. Germline V gene data show CDR1 as MNHGY and CDR2 as SAAAGT. This CDR3 reads CASSYSDSGSSTDTQYF. In DNA, the CDR3 is TGTGCCAGCAGTTACAGTGATAGCGGGTCCTCTACAGATACGCAGTATTTT.

This chain connects TRBV6-8 to TRBJ1-3, with D uncertain. CDR3 length: 15 amino acids. Germline values: CDR1 MNHGY, CDR2 SAAAGT. Trimming pared 6 bases from V and 0 bases from J, leaving 12 bases between. As DNA, the CDR3 is TGTGCCAGCAGCGTGACGCGAGACTCTGGAAACACCATATATTTT. Translating it yields CASSVTRDSGNTIYF.

This clone occurred a few times. This rearrangement joins TRBV6-8 to TRBJ2-3, with 8 bases aligning to TRBD1. The CDR3 totals 15 residues. The V gene's germline CDR1 is MNHGY and CDR2 SAAAGT. With V trimmed by 6 bases and J by 4 bases, 9 bases remained unmatched. DNA of the CDR3: TGTGCCAGCAGCGTCGACAGGGGTGTCCCAGATACGCAGTATTTT. It is translated as CASSVDRGVPDTQYF.

This clone turned up a few times. This chain connects TRBV28 to TRBJ2-7, with TRBD2 identical over 9 bases. V dropped 3 bases and J dropped 3; count of bases not matched to a gene: 3. Germline-derived CDR1 and CDR2 are MDHEN and SYDVKM. The CDR3 contains 14 residues. The CDR3 DNA is TGTGCCAGCAGTTTCCCTAGCGGGAACTACGAGCAGTACTTC. It is translated as CASSFPSGNYEQYF.

The rearrangement links TRBV19 to TRBJ2-3; D could derive from TRBD1 or TRBD2 (5 bases each). CDR1 is LNHDA and CDR2 is SQIVND in the germline V gene (reference sequence). This CDR3 comprises 13 residues. V was cut by 7 bases and J by 8 bases, with 16 bases left in between. The CDR3 spells CASKIGTGVTQYF. CDR3 bases: TGTGCCAGTAAAATTGGGACCGGCGTTACGCAGTATTTT.

This chain joins TRBV11-3 and TRBJ2-3; 9 bases map to TRBD1. The CDR3 length is 14 residues. The trim removed 4 bases at V and 7 bases at J, leaving 6 bases unmatched. In germline, CDR1 is SGHNT, CDR2 YENEEA. The CDR3 DNA follows: TGTGCCAGCAGCTCCGGACAGGGGAGGCATACGCAGTATTTT. This codes for CASSSGQGRHTQYF.

This clone has more than one count but fewer than ten. The chain links TRBV11-3 to TRBJ1-2; the D gene is possibly TRBD1 (5 bases). The CDR3 extends over 15 amino acids. Germline V CDR1 and CDR2: SGHNT, YENEEA. Trimming removed 5 bases from V and 2 bases from J, with 15 bases in between. CDR3 sequence: CASSPGPGFNYGYTF. Here the CDR3 DNA reads TGTGCCAGCAGCCCCGGACCAGGGTTCAACTATGGCTACACCTTC.

In this sample, this clone turned up a few times. The chain employs TRBV6-8 and TRBJ2-1; tentatively, D is TRBD2 (6 bases). The CDR3 loop spans 13 amino acids. V lost 10 bases and J lost 9, with 19 bases in between. Germline lookup yields CDR1 MNHGY and CDR2 SAAAGT. The CDR3 DNA is TGTGCCACCCTCATTCACCCCGGGGGTGAGCAGTTCTTC. Encoded protein: CATLIHPGGEQFF.

V gene TRBV18 combines with J gene TRBJ2-5; D remains unclear. This CDR3 region has 14 residues. The V and J ends lost 0 bases and 5 bases respectively, with 10 bases between them. Germline assignment: CDR1 KGHSH and CDR2 LQKENI. This CDR3 reads CASSPPGSWETQYF. The CDR3 DNA reads TGTGCCAGCTCACCACCGGGTTCGTGGGAGACCCAGTACTTC.

By sample fraction, this clone is medium-sized (0.01 to 0.1%). In DNA, the CDR3 is TGTGCCAGCAGCTTACGTCTAGCGGGAAACACAGATACGCAGTATTTT. Its protein is CASSLRLAGNTDTQYF. The chain combines TRBV11-3 with TRBJ2-3; 9 bases fit TRBD2. CDR1 is SGHNT and CDR2 is YENEEA in the germline V gene. J gave up 2 bases and V 2 bases, and 5 bases lay outside the gene matches. The CDR3 loop spans 16 amino acids.

A few counts support this clone. V gene TRBV25-1 combines with J gene TRBJ1-2; D perhaps matches TRBD1 (6 bases). Trimming left V 2 bases short and J 0 bases short, with 10 bases between. Germline V lookup: CDR1 MGHDK, CDR2 SYGVNS. CDR3 length equals 15 residues. Written as DNA, the CDR3 is TGTGCCAGCAGTGAAGTTGCAGGGGCTAACTATGGCTACACCTTC. Protein: CASSEVAGANYGYTF.

This clone has a handful of counts. This chain joins TRBV11-3 and TRBJ1-2; the D is unclear. Per the germline V gene, CDR1 is SGHNT and CDR2 is YENEEA. The CDR3 totals 14 residues. V was trimmed by 1 base and J by 6 bases, leaving 12 bases between them. The CDR3 is CASSLVSGSHGYTF. Here the CDR3 DNA reads TGTGCCAGCAGCTTAGTCTCCGGGAGCCATGGCTACACCTTC.

The chain carries TRBV6-8 and TRBJ1-1, with D tentatively TRBD1 (6 bases). The CDR3 covers 13 residues. Per the germline V gene, CDR1 is MNHGY and CDR2 is SAAAGT. The germline V and J ends were trimmed by 6 bases and 1 base, with 9 bases remaining between them. DNA for the CDR3: TGTGCCAGCAGGGAGGACAGGAACACTGAAGCTTTCTTT. It encodes CASREDRNTEAFF.

Judged by abundance, this clone is large. The chain is built from TRBV11-3 and TRBJ1-1; D is unresolved. The V and J ends lost 0 bases and 5 bases respectively, with 10 bases between them. The CDR3 extends over 14 amino acids. Germline V gene lookup returns CDR1 SGHNT and CDR2 YENEEA. The CDR3: CASSLESADTEAFF. CDR3 sequence (DNA): TGTGCCAGCAGCTTAGAGTCGGCAGATACTGAAGCTTTCTTT.

This clone was counted between two and nine times. The V call is TRBV9, the J call TRBJ2-7; D is possibly TRBD2 (5 bases). Germline V gives CDR1 SGDLS, CDR2 YYNGEE. This CDR3 contains 16 residues. V shed 5 bases and J shed 6 bases, with 24 bases lying between them. The CDR3 sequence is CASSEDGRPRFGEQYF. In DNA form, the CDR3 reads TGTGCCAGCAGTGAAGATGGGAGACCGCGATTCGGCGAGCAGTACTTC.

This clone was detected only a few times. The chain is built from TRBV30 and TRBJ1-1; no reliable D call. Germline-derived CDR1 and CDR2 are GTSNPN and SVGIG (reference sequence). The CDR3 sequence is 13 residues long. The V and J ends lost 4 bases and 0 bases respectively, with 9 bases between them. CDR3 region: CAWNGRVNTEAFF. CDR3 sequence (DNA): TGTGCCTGGAACGGACGGGTGAACACTGAAGCTTTCTTT.

V is TRBV6-8 and J is TRBJ1-5; the D gene is possibly TRBD1 (5 bases). The CDR3 spans 15 residues. V dropped 7 bases and J dropped 1 base, with 14 bases sitting between them. Per germline, CDR1 MNHGY and CDR2 SAAAGT. CDR3 protein: CASKGAKMSNQPQHF. CDR3 DNA sequence: TGTGCCAGCAAAGGGGCAAAAATGAGCAATCAGCCCCAGCATTTT.

This clone was observed a handful of times. J is TRBJ1-5 and V is TRBV9; possibly TRBD1 for D (6 bases). The CDR3 runs to 14 residues. The V end was cut by 5 bases, the J end by 4 bases, with 13 bases between. Germline V gene lookup returns CDR1 SGDLS and CDR2 YYNGEE. The CDR3 nucleotides are TGTGCCAGCAGTGAAGGACAGCTAAATCAGCCCCAGCATTTT. It encodes CASSEGQLNQPQHF.

Sample share makes this clone medium-sized. The rearrangement joins TRBV9 to TRBJ2-3, with 7 bases matching TRBD1. From germline, CDR1 is SGDLS and CDR2 YYNGEE. With V trimmed by 4 bases and J by 4 bases, 12 bases remained unmatched. CDR3 length: 16 amino acids. The CDR3 bases are TGTGCCAGCAGCACTTACAGGGGCGCAGGGGCAGATACGCAGTATTTT. As protein: CASSTYRGAGADTQYF.

This clone is categorized as large (0.1 to 1%). The chain links TRBV11-3 to TRBJ2-7, with D possibly matching TRBD2 (6 bases). The germline gives CDR1 SGHNT, CDR2 YENEEA. This CDR3 has 14 amino acids. Trimming removed 2 bases from V and 0 bases from J, with 8 bases in between. CDR3 nucleotide sequence: TGTGCCAGCAGCTTACTAGCGCGCTCCTACGAGCAGTACTTC. Translated: CASSLLARSYEQYF.

This clone was detected a few times. The gene calls are TRBV6-8 and TRBJ2-1, with 10 bases that match TRBD2. The germline V gene has CDR1 MNHGY and CDR2 SAAAGT. This CDR3 has 14 amino acids. Trimming removed 7 bases from V and 6 bases from J; junction bases left unmatched: 6. Here the CDR3 DNA reads TGTGCCAGCAAAAAGCGGGAGGGCCTCAATGAGCAGTTCTTC. It specifies CASKKREGLNEQFF.

V usage is TRBV29-1 and J usage is TRBJ2-3; the match to TRBD2 covers 12 bases. After removal of 8 bases from V and 6 bases from J, the junction contained 12 bases not matched to a gene. Germline assignment: CDR1 SQVTM and CDR2 ANQGSEA. The CDR3 has 15 residues. The CDR3 loop reads CSYFYGLAGYDTQYF. The DNA for the CDR3 is TGCAGCTACTTCTACGGACTAGCGGGATACGATACGCAGTATTTT.

This clone has a handful of counts. V is TRBV11-3 and J is TRBJ2-5; possibly TRBD1 or TRBD2 for D (5 bases each). The germline V gene has CDR1 SGHNT and CDR2 YENEEA. The CDR3 totals 14 residues. V dropped 4 bases and J dropped 2 bases, with 11 bases sitting between them. The CDR3 bases are TGTGCCAGCAGCTCGGGGCCGTCGCAAGAGACCCAGTACTTC. Residues: CASSSGPSQETQYF.

The gene calls are TRBV12-5 and TRBJ2-2; D may be TRBD2 (5 bases). The CDR3 runs to 13 residues. Germline loops: CDR1 LGHNT, CDR2 FRNRAP. CDR3 loop: CAIALSGTGELFF. The CDR3 DNA reads TGTGCCATCGCCCTCAGCGGCACCGGGGAGCTGTTTTTT.

This clone is categorized as medium-sized (0.01 to 0.1%). The V gene is TRBV9, the J gene TRBJ1-5; 8 nucleotides agree with TRBD1. The V gene end was trimmed by 5 bases and the J gene end by 6 bases; junction bases not matched to a gene: 13. Germline V lookup: CDR1 SGDLS, CDR2 YYNGEE. There are 16 residues in the CDR3. The CDR3 DNA sequence: TGTGCCAGCAGTGAAGCCCAGGGGGCGAGAGGTCAGCCCCAGCATTTT. Translation: CASSEAQGARGQPQHF.

This chain connects TRBV5-1 to TRBJ1-1; D is ambiguous. Trimming shortened V by 4 bases and J by 2 bases, and 18 bases separated the two germline ends. The CDR3 loop spans 16 amino acids. Germline lookup yields CDR1 SGHRS and CDR2 YFSETQ. CDR3: CASSPDGQVGNTEAFF. In nucleotides, the CDR3 is TGCGCCAGCAGCCCCGATGGTCAGGTTGGAAACACTGAAGCTTTCTTT.

This clone came up a few times. The chain recombines TRBV11-3 with TRBJ2-7; 11 bases line up with TRBD2. Looked up from germline, CDR1 is SGHNT and CDR2 is YENEEA. Trimming at V came to 1 base and at J to 7 bases, leaving 6 bases not matched to a gene. The CDR3 extends over 15 amino acids. CDR3 in amino acids: CASSLGLAGFGEQYF. The CDR3 coding sequence is TGTGCCAGCAGCTTAGGACTAGCGGGATTCGGGGAGCAGTACTTC.

This clone has just a few counts. The chain links TRBV6-8 to TRBJ2-7, with a weak D call TRBD2 (5 bases). V lost 5 bases to trimming and J lost 1 base, with 15 bases between them. CDR1 is MNHGY, CDR2 SAAAGT, per germline. This CDR3 is built from 15 residues. CDR3 sequence reads: CASSPRGGRSYEQYF. The CDR3 coding sequence is TGTGCCAGCAGTCCACGAGGAGGTAGATCCTACGAGCAGTACTTC.

Relative to its sample, this clone is large. V gene TRBV9 combines with J gene TRBJ2-1; D is uncertain. CDR1 is SGDLS and CDR2 is YYNGEE in the germline V gene. This CDR3 region has 12 residues. Between the trimmed V and J ends, which lost 4 bases and 6 bases, there was a span of 8 bases. CDR3: CASSLRFNEQFF. The CDR3 nucleotides read TGTGCCAGCAGCTTACGTTTCAATGAGCAGTTCTTC.

The CDR3 DNA sequence: TGCGCCAGCAGGGGAGGACAGTATGTTGAAAAACTGTTTTTT. Amino acid sequence: CASRGGQYVEKLFF. The chain couples TRBV5-1 to TRBJ1-4; tentatively, D is TRBD1 (6 bases). Looked up from germline, CDR1 is SGHRS and CDR2 is YFSETQ. The CDR3 runs 14 residues. The V end was cut by 5 bases, the J end by 7 bases, with 15 bases between.